This entry lists 4 T cell receptor beta chains sequenced from one sample in a study of T cells after yellow fever vaccination (dated by TCRdb to the late 2010s). Interpreted using the paper, the treatment or condition label stands for: live attenuated yellow fever vaccine strain. Libraries were constructed by 5' RACE. Sequencing was performed on an Illumina HiSeq 2500. In TCRdb, the public reads were trimmed at Q25 with fastp and aligned with MiXCR, with productive beta chains retained. Rows with one shared CDR3 protein collapse into an entry with the most common genes and DNA. The sample contains approximately 260,000 distinct CDR3 sequences, around 13% of them found a single time. 0.4% to 0.65% of the sample is held by the ten biggest clonotypes. This specimen consisted of CD4+ T cells sorted from PBMCs, obtained 45 days after the yellow fever booster vaccination. These receptors were taken from a man between 25 and 39 years old who received the YFV17D yellow fever vaccine.

Only a few counts were recorded for this clonotype. The genes are TRBV20-1 and TRBJ2-5; 8 bases match TRBD1. Germline V lookup: CDR1 DFQATT, CDR2 SNEGSKA (reference sequence). The length of the CDR3 is 16 residues. J was trimmed by 0 bases and V by 2 bases; bases with no gene match: 8. DNA for the CDR3: TGCAGTGCTAGATACGACAGGGGCCCGTACCAAGAGACCCAGTACTTC. Its protein product is CSARYDRGPYQETQYF.

The chain carries TRBV12-3 or TRBV12-4 and TRBJ2-1; D may be TRBD1 or TRBD2 (6 bases each). This CDR3 spans 16 amino acids. The germline V and J ends were trimmed by 8 bases and 7 bases, with 24 bases remaining between them. The CDR3 bases are TGTGCCAGCGTGAGTGCGGCGGGCCGGGGGCCGAATGAGCAGTTCTTC. Translation: CASVSAAGRGPNEQFF.

V usage is TRBV3-1 and J usage is TRBJ2-1, with 12 positions matching TRBD2. CDR1 and CDR2 (germline): LGHDT, YNNKEL (reference sequence). The CDR3 has 16 amino acids. With 8 bases clipped from V and 9 bases from J, the junction kept 14 bases outside the gene matches. The CDR3 bases are TGTGCCAGCTGCCTTAGGACTAGCGGGATGATAGGTGAGCAGTTCTTC. Amino acid sequence: CASCLRTSGMIGEQFF.

The rearrangement joins TRBV5-1 to TRBJ2-1, with TRBD2 identical over 10 bases. Losses at the gene ends were 4 bases for V and 9 bases for J; bases not matched to a gene: 7. The CDR3 consists of 14 residues. The germline CDR1 and CDR2 sequences are SGHRS and YFSETQ. CDR3 nucleotide sequence: TGCGCCAGCAGCACACGCACTAGCGGGACTGAGCAGTTCTTC. It encodes CASSTRTSGTEQFF.